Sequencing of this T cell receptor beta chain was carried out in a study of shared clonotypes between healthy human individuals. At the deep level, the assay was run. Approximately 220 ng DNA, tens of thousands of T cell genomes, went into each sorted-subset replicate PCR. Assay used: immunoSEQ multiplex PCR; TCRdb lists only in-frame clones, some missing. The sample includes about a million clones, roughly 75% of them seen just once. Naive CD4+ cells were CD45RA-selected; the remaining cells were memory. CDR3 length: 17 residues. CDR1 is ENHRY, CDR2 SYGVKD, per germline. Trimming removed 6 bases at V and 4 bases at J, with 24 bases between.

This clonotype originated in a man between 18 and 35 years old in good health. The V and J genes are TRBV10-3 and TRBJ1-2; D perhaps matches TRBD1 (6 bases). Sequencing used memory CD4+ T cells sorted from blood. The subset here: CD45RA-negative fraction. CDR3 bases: TGTGCCATCAGCTCAGCCACCAGGGGAAAACCTTCCTATGGCTACACCTTC. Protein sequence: CAISSATRGKPSYGYTF.